The 27 T cell receptor beta chains below all came from one sample that was sequenced in a study of graft-versus-host responses after intestinal transplantation. Their target antigens are unknown. The method was immunoSEQ multiplex PCR; TCRdb's version includes in-frame clones alone and lacks a portion of them. This sample has about 110,000 clones; around 92% occur once, and the top ten carry less than 1.5%. The sample here was unstimulated CD8+ T cells sorted from spleen or lymph node cells, taken before transplant. Every receptor here comes from a human donor who was the organ donor for an intestinal transplant.

Only one count was recorded for this clone. The CDR3 reads CASFWDRVQGTQYF. DNA for the CDR3: TGTGCCAGCTTTTGGGACAGGGTCCAGGGTACGCAGTATTTT. The V gene is TRBV6-6, the J gene TRBJ2-3; 9 bases fit TRBD1. V lost 8 bases to trimming and J lost 8 bases; unmatched junction nucleotides: 11. Germline CDR1 MNHNY, CDR2 SVGAGI (reference sequence). There are 14 residues in the CDR3.

The rearrangement uses TRBV28 and TRBJ1-5, with 9 positions matching TRBD1. CDR3 size: 16 residues. The V and J ends lost 5 bases and 3 bases, in that order; junction bases with no gene match: 8. Germline CDR1 is MDHEN and CDR2 is SYDVKM. The CDR3 DNA sequence: TGTGCCAGCAGTACCCTAGGGACAGGGAACAATCAGCCCCAGCATTTT. Its translation is CASSTLGTGNNQPQHF.

The genes are TRBV4-1 and TRBJ2-7; TRBD1 might be the D (6 bases). Germline values: CDR1 MGHRA, CDR2 YSYEKL. V lost 0 bases and J 10 bases, leaving 13 bases between the germline ends. The CDR3 sequence is 13 residues long. The CDR3: CASSQDWAGEQYF. Here the CDR3 DNA reads TGCGCCAGCAGCCAAGATTGGGCAGGGGAACAGTACTTC.

The J gene is TRBJ2-3, the V gene TRBV5-1; 7 nucleotides line up with TRBD2. This CDR3 has 16 amino acids. Germline CDR1 and CDR2: SGHRS and YFSETQ. Losses at the gene ends were 3 bases for V and 2 bases for J; bases not matched to a gene: 9. For the CDR3, the DNA is TGCGCCAGCAGCTCCACTAGCGATAAGACCACAGATACGCAGTATTTT. Translation: CASSSTSDKTTDTQYF.

The chain employs TRBV5-1 and TRBJ2-1; TRBD1 matches 9 bases. Germline CDR1 reads SGHRS; CDR2 reads YFSETQ. The CDR3 runs 16 residues. The trim removed 4 bases at V and 4 bases at J, leaving 9 bases unmatched. The DNA for the CDR3 is TGCGCCAGCAGCGCGACCTGGACAGGGGCGTACAATGAGCAGTTCTTC. Translated: CASSATWTGAYNEQFF.

This clone showed up just a few times. The V and J genes are TRBV6-1 and TRBJ2-3; the D gene is possibly TRBD2 (6 bases). Deletions cut 2 bases from V and 1 base from J, with 16 bases between. Per the germline V gene, CDR1 is MNHNS and CDR2 is SASEGT. This CDR3 region has 17 residues. CDR3 residues: CASSENIADLGTDTQYF. CDR3 nucleotides: TGTGCCAGCAGTGAAAATATAGCGGATCTAGGCACAGATACGCAGTATTTT.

V usage is TRBV6-1 and J usage is TRBJ2-7; D is perhaps TRBD1 (6 bases). The CDR3 sequence is 15 residues long. V was trimmed by 8 bases and J by 1 base, leaving 18 bases between them. The germline CDR1 and CDR2 sequences are MNHNS and SASEGT. CDR3 bases: TGTGCCAGCCCCCCCCGGCGGACAGCTTCCTACGAGCAGTACTTC. Translation gives CASPPRRTASYEQYF.

This sequence joins TRBV27 and TRBJ2-3; TRBD2 matches 14 bases. Germline values: CDR1 MNHEY, CDR2 SMNVEV (reference sequence). The junction had 12 bases not matched to a gene; V was cut back by 2 bases and J by 2 bases. The CDR3 covers 20 residues. The CDR3 DNA reads TGTGCCAGCAGTTTACTGGGCCCGGGACTAGCGGGAGCGAACACAGATACGCAGTATTTT. Its translation is CASSLLGPGLAGANTDTQYF.

CDR3 amino acids: CASSFPDYLSYNEQFF. The CDR3 DNA reads TGTGCCAGCAGCTTCCCCGACTATCTCTCCTACAATGAGCAGTTCTTC. This rearrangement joins TRBV7-9 to TRBJ2-1; weak D call: TRBD2 (5 bases). The CDR3 loop spans 16 amino acids. Germline V gene sequence: CDR1 SEHNR, CDR2 FQNEAQ (reference sequence). Deletions cut 3 bases from V and 0 bases from J, with 12 bases between.

V and J are TRBV5-4 and TRBJ2-1; maybe TRBD2 (5 bases). The germline V gene has CDR1 SGHNT and CDR2 YYREEE (reference sequence). V lost 4 bases to trimming and J lost 6 bases, with 20 bases between them. This CDR3 has 16 amino acids. Written as DNA, the CDR3 is TGTGCCAGCAGCCGTTTCGGGCTAGCTTCTTCCAATGAGCAGTTCTTC. It is translated as CASSRFGLASSNEQFF.

The rearrangement joins TRBV7-9 to TRBJ2-5; 10 nucleotides match TRBD2. V lost 3 bases and J lost 1; bases outside the gene matches: 14. The CDR3 covers 19 residues. Germline CDR1 reads SEHNR; CDR2 reads FQNEAQ (reference sequence). The CDR3 DNA sequence: TGTGCCAGCAGCTTTGGAGTCGGGAAGCGGGAGGGTATCCAAGAGACCCAGTACTTC. Translation gives CASSFGVGKREGIQETQYF. The full variable domain, its missing parts supplied by reference TRBV7-9 and TRBJ2-5, is DTGVSQNPRHKITKRGQNVTFRCDPISEHNRLYWYRQTLGQGPEFLTYFQNEAQLEKSRLLSDRFSAERPKGSFSTLEIQRTEQGDSAMYLCASSFGVGKREGIQETQYFGPGTRLLVL.

The chain carries TRBV7-9 and TRBJ2-1; 8 bases map to TRBD2. V was pared by 5 bases and J by 6 bases, with 12 bases of the junction left unmatched. Germline CDR1 and CDR2: SEHNR and FQNEAQ (reference sequence). The CDR3 contains 16 residues. The CDR3 reads CASSKIAGRGGNEQFF. The CDR3, as DNA: TGTGCCAGCAGCAAAATAGCGGGGCGAGGGGGCAATGAGCAGTTCTTC.

V and J are TRBV7-9 and TRBJ2-7, with 11 positions matching TRBD1. The trim removed 5 bases at V and 3 bases at J, leaving 6 bases unmatched. Germline CDR1 SEHNR, CDR2 FQNEAQ (reference sequence). The CDR3 sequence is 15 residues long. The CDR3 spells CASSPGQGVRYEQYF. DNA of the CDR3: TGTGCCAGCAGCCCGGGACAGGGGGTGCGCTACGAGCAGTACTTC.

This chain uses TRBV6-6 with TRBJ1-2; no clear D. This CDR3 has 16 residues. Germline V gene data show CDR1 as MNHNY and CDR2 as SVGAGI (reference sequence). Trimming left V 0 bases short and J 2 bases short, with 13 bases between. The CDR3: CASSYSNTGRNYGYTF. CDR3 coding DNA: TGTGCCAGCAGTTACTCAAATACGGGGAGGAACTATGGCTACACCTTC.

This sequence joins TRBV7-9 and TRBJ2-7, with 13 bases fitting TRBD2. The germline CDR1 and CDR2 sequences are SEHNR and FQNEAQ (reference sequence). CDR3 length: 16 residues. Losses at the gene ends were 4 bases for V and 0 bases for J; bases not matched to a gene: 3. The CDR3 nucleotides read TGTGCCAGCAGCTCGACTAGCGGGAGGAGCTCCTACGAGCAGTACTTC. Translation: CASSSTSGRSSYEQYF.

V usage is TRBV30 and J usage is TRBJ2-7, with TRBD2 identical over 12 bases. This CDR3 spans 15 amino acids. Trimming removed 1 base from V and 6 bases from J; junction bases left unmatched: 7. Germline V gene data show CDR1 as GTSNPN and CDR2 as SVGIG (reference sequence). The CDR3 sequence is CAWSGPGLAGGEQYF. The DNA for the CDR3 is TGTGCCTGGAGTGGCCCGGGACTAGCGGGCGGCGAGCAGTACTTC.

The chain employs TRBV7-8 and TRBJ2-3, with D possibly matching TRBD2 (5 bases). Trimming shortened V by 5 bases and J by 5 bases, and 11 bases separated the two germline ends. This CDR3 is built from 13 residues. CDR1 and CDR2 from the germline V gene are SGHVS and FQNEAQ. CDR3 DNA sequence: TGTGCCAGCAGCCCCCCCGGGGAAGATACGCAGTATTTT. Translation gives CASSPPGEDTQYF.

This clone came up a few times. The sample has other DNA sequences that encode this CDR3 too. The CDR3 here is CAWSRTGNTEAFF. The DNA for the CDR3 is TGTGCCTGGAGTCGGACAGGGAACACTGAAGCTTTCTTT. The chain links TRBV30 to TRBJ1-1, with 7 bases fitting TRBD1. The CDR3 is made up of 13 amino acids. Germline V lookup: CDR1 GTSNPN, CDR2 SVGIG (reference sequence). The V gene end was trimmed by 2 bases and the J gene end by 1 base; junction bases not matched to a gene: 1.

This sequence joins TRBV10-3 and TRBJ1-2, with D possibly being TRBD1 (6 bases). V gave up 3 bases and J gave up 5 bases, with 22 bases separating them. Germline V gene lookup returns CDR1 ENHRY and CDR2 SYGVKD. CDR3 size: 17 residues. The CDR3 sequence: CAISETMGGALRYGYTF. The CDR3 nucleotides are TGTGCCATCAGTGAAACCATGGGGGGGGCGCTGAGGTATGGCTACACCTTC.

This chain joins TRBV2 and TRBJ1-1; possible D gene TRBD1, 5 bases. Per germline, CDR1 SNHLY and CDR2 FYNNEI. V gave up 8 bases and J gave up 5 bases, with 18 bases separating them. The CDR3 sequence is 14 residues long. The CDR3 coding sequence is TGTGCCAGCGGGGCAGGGATCGGTTCAACTGAAGCTTTCTTT. Residues: CASGAGIGSTEAFF. Together with reference TRBV2 and TRBJ1-1, the CDR3 gives the full variable domain: EPEVTQTPSHQVTQMGQEVILRCVPISNHLYFYWYRQILGQKVEFLVSFYNNEISEKSEIFDDQFSVERPDGSNFTLKIRSTKLEDSAMYFCASGAGIGSTEAFFGQGTRLTVV.

V usage is TRBV2 and J usage is TRBJ2-7; the match to TRBD2 covers 10 bases. Germline assignment: CDR1 SNHLY and CDR2 FYNNEI. The V gene end was trimmed by 4 bases and the J gene end by 3 bases; junction bases not matched to a gene: 3. The CDR3 length is 14 residues. The CDR3 DNA follows: TGTGCCAGCAGTGTCCGGACTAGCGGCTACGAGCAGTACTTC. Translating it yields CASSVRTSGYEQYF.

This chain links TRBV5-8 with TRBJ2-3, with D possibly being TRBD1 (5 bases). The germline V gene has CDR1 SGHTS and CDR2 YDEGEE. This CDR3 region has 15 residues. V was clipped by 4 bases and J by 3 bases, with 15 bases between them. CDR3 DNA sequence: TGTGCCAGCAGCCTAAGACAGCCGCTGACAGATACGCAGTATTTT. It yields the protein CASSLRQPLTDTQYF. The full variable domain, rest sourced from reference TRBV5-8 and TRBJ2-3, is EAGVTQSPTHLIKTRGQQATLRCSPISGHTSVYWYQQALGLGLQFLLWYDEGEERNRGNFPPRFSGRQFPNYSSELNVNALELEDSALYLCASSLRQPLTDTQYFGPGTRLTVL.

The chain has TRBV27 and TRBJ1-1; maybe TRBD1 (6 bases). With 5 bases removed from V and 5 bases from J, the gap between germline ends came to 15 bases. From germline, CDR1 is MNHEY and CDR2 SMNVEV (reference sequence). This CDR3 region has 14 residues. CDR3 sequence: CASSPRGGWTEAFF. The CDR3 region has the DNA TGTGCCAGCAGTCCGAGGGGGGGCTGGACTGAAGCTTTCTTT.

The chain is built from TRBV30 and TRBJ2-3, with 12 nucleotides matching TRBD2. The junction had 4 bases not matched to a gene; V was cut back by 8 bases and J by 4 bases. Germline CDR1 and CDR2: GTSNPN and SVGIG (reference sequence). The CDR3 runs to 13 residues. The CDR3 loop reads CAELAGGSDTQYF. In DNA, the CDR3 is TGTGCCGAACTAGCGGGAGGCTCAGATACGCAGTATTTT.

The rearrangement links TRBV7-9 to TRBJ1-2; D possibly corresponds to TRBD1 (5 bases). The CDR3 has 14 residues. Germline lookup yields CDR1 SEHNR and CDR2 FQNEAQ (reference sequence). Trimming stripped 1 base from V and 3 bases from J, with 9 bases between. The CDR3 nucleotides read TGTGCCAGCAGCTTAGAACGGGACTACTATGGCTACACCTTC. Encoded protein: CASSLERDYYGYTF.

This clone was counted only a few times. This rearrangement joins TRBV9 to TRBJ2-2; perhaps D is TRBD1 or TRBD2 (5 bases each). Between the trimmed V and J ends, which lost 1 base and 6 bases, there was a span of 13 bases. The CDR3 has 15 residues. Germline loops: CDR1 SGDLS, CDR2 YYNGEE. CDR3 loop: CASSVWDREPGELFF. The CDR3 region has the DNA TGTGCCAGCAGCGTATGGGACCGGGAACCCGGGGAGCTGTTTTTT.

This sequence joins TRBV7-9 and TRBJ2-1; 9 bases agree with TRBD2. V trimming: 5 bases; J trimming: 4 bases; junction bases outside the gene matches: 9. Per germline, CDR1 SEHNR and CDR2 FQNEAQ (reference sequence). The CDR3 has 16 residues. CDR3 nucleotides: TGTGCCAGCAGCACCCCCCCTAGCGGGGAATACAATGAGCAGTTCTTC. Translating it yields CASSTPPSGEYNEQFF.